Listed below are T cell receptor beta chains from one sample, sequenced in a study of identical twins. TCRdb reprocessed the 5' RACE reads with MiXCR, giving one entry per CDR3 protein. The sample carries about 530,000 distinct CDR3 sequences, approximately 14% recorded once. These data were also filed under a second study, of yellow fever vaccine responses in identical twins.

The material sequenced was CD4+ T cells sorted from blood. These receptors came from a woman aged 18 to 35 in good health. The CDR3 runs from the conserved cysteine through the conserved F or W. D genes are given only for firm matches.

cdr3_length j_call v_call d_call cdr3_aa
14 TRBJ2-1 TRBV4-1 TRBD1 CASSTLTGNNEQFF
18 TRBJ2-3 TRBV11-1 TRBD2 CASSWTSGRSTRTDTQYF
13 TRBJ1-1 TRBV19 NA CASSTSMNTEAFF
15 TRBJ2-1 TRBV11-2 TRBD2 CASSTSGSYHNEQFF
15 TRBJ2-2 TRBV28 NA CASSLVNRAVGELFF
18 TRBJ2-7 TRBV2 TRBD2 CACSLYRLAGTNSYEQYF
13 TRBJ2-7 TRBV29-1 NA CSVVWQGLYEQYF
15 TRBJ2-2 TRBV6-1 NA CASSPGTQYTGELFF
15 TRBJ2-3 TRBV11-3 TRBD2 CASSPGGTRRDTQYF
16 TRBJ2-5 TRBV9 TRBD1 CASSPRTGVGGETQYF
16 TRBJ2-1 TRBV4-1 TRBD1 CASSQDGDRIYNEQFF
15 TRBJ2-1 TRBV7-8 TRBD2 CASSIGLASYNEQFF
12 TRBJ2-4 TRBV5-6 NA CASRGDENIQYF
14 TRBJ2-1 TRBV4-1 TRBD2 CASSQRLAENEQFF
13 TRBJ2-1 TRBV5-5 NA CASSSNPTNEQFF
17 TRBJ2-3 TRBV28 TRBD1 CASSPLSRDRTTDTQYF
13 TRBJ2-5 TRBV10-3 NA CAIREGGQETQYF
14 TRBJ2-5 TRBV2 TRBD1 CASNRDRAQETQYF
14 TRBJ2-4 TRBV4-1 NA CASGHPAAKNIQYF
15 TRBJ1-6 TRBV28 TRBD1 CASSPGQGGSSPLHF
11 TRBJ2-2 TRBV29-1 NA CSVRDTGELFF
11 TRBJ1-1 TRBV20-1 NA CSARVGRGAFF
16 TRBJ2-5 TRBV28 TRBD2 CASSTTGLAERETQYF
15 TRBJ2-7 TRBV6-1 NA CASSEPGLSSYEQYF
15 TRBJ2-1 TRBV4-1 TRBD1 CASSQRDRGDNEQFF
13 TRBJ2-4 TRBV9 NA CASSVEGENIQYF
14 TRBJ2-5 TRBV20-1 NA CSARFRDNQETQYF
15 TRBJ1-1 TRBV7-9 NA CASSFSGLTNTEAFF
11 TRBJ2-5 TRBV20-1 NA CSARNQETQYF
14 TRBJ2-5 TRBV7-9 TRBD1 CASSPGQPQETQYF
11 TRBJ2-1 TRBV20-1 TRBD1 CSATDRGEQFF
17 TRBJ2-1 TRBV4-1 NA CASRRGTSSSSYNEQFF
14 TRBJ2-1 TRBV29-1 TRBD1 CSIPDRVSYNEQFF
15 TRBJ1-1 TRBV20-1 NA CSAMSEPGRNTEAFF
20 TRBJ2-2 TRBV7-6 TRBD2 CASSLVPGTSGGANTGELFF
14 TRBJ2-3 TRBV2 NA CASSGVGNTDTQYF
17 TRBJ2-3 TRBV27 TRBD2 CASSLSLTSGSSDTQYF
14 TRBJ2-2 TRBV20-1 TRBD1 CSARDRDNTGELFF
15 TRBJ1-4 TRBV25-1 TRBD1 CASSDYRGQDEKLFF
16 TRBJ2-3 TRBV5-1 TRBD2 CASSIRLAESTDTQYF
15 TRBJ2-7 TRBV6-2/TRBV6-3 NA CASNILPKSSYEQYF
16 TRBJ2-1 TRBV27 NA CASSLRGVAAYNEQFF
15 TRBJ1-4 TRBV20-1 NA CSARDRRDTSEKLFF
17 TRBJ2-7 TRBV5-5 TRBD2 CASSSGLAGGPTYEQYF
13 TRBJ2-3 TRBV28 NA CASSPPGRDTQYF
16 TRBJ2-3 TRBV14 NA CASSPVRQKLGDTQYF
15 TRBJ2-7 TRBV7-2 TRBD2 CASSLVAGYSYEQYF
16 TRBJ1-2 TRBV5-1 NA CASSLGSAEGIGGYTF